A selection of T cell receptor beta chains follows, all from one sample in a study of blood T cell repertoires in COVID-19. This table comes from immunoSEQ multiplex PCR, and its TCRdb copy is limited to in-frame clones, with some not included. The sample holds about 150,000 clones, over 70% seen once. The sample consisted of peripheral blood. These receptors were obtained from a man between 60 and 70 years old with active or convalescent COVID-19. The CDR3 runs from the conserved cysteine through the conserved F or W. Each record gives: clone size, V gene, D gene, J gene, CDR3 DNA, CDR3 protein. The D gene is left open where the match is weak. The size of a clone is reported for some rows only, either as once, few or many, or as a class for expanded clones.

>-|TRBV28|-|TRBJ2-5
TGTGCCAGCAGTTTCTCGGAGACCCAGTACTTC
CASSFSETQYF
>-|TRBV19|-|TRBJ1-5
TGTGCCAGTAGTACGGGACATGAGCGGTCTCAGCCCCAGCATTTT
CASSTGHERSQPQHF
>-|TRBV7-3|TRBD2|TRBJ2-2
TGTGCCAGCAGCCCTTCTAGCGGGAACACCGGGGAGCTGTTTTTT
CASSPSSGNTGELFF
>-|TRBV28|-|TRBJ1-6
TGTGCCAGCAGCCGCTATAATTCACCCCTCCACTTT
CASSRYNSPLHF
>-|TRBV28|-|TRBJ1-2
TGTGCCAGCGGCGACAGCTTATATGGCTACACCTTC
CASGDSLYGYTF
>-|TRBV6-7|-|TRBJ2-5
TGTGCCAGCAGGTCTTTCTCTCGTTACCAAGAGACCCAGTACTTC
CASRSFSRYQETQYF
>-|TRBV6-6|TRBD2|TRBJ2-4
TGTGCCAGCAGTCCCGGGACTAGCGGGAGTACGGCCAAAAACATTCAGTACTTC
CASSPGTSGSTAKNIQYF
>-|TRBV9|TRBD2|TRBJ2-1
TGTGCCAGCAGCCACAGGGTAGCGGGAGGTTACAATGAGCAGTTCTTC
CASSHRVAGGYNEQFF
>-|TRBV24-1|TRBD1|TRBJ2-5
TGTGCCACCCAGGGACAGGGGGCTCTTAGGGGGGAGACCCAGTACTTC
CATQGQGALRGETQYF
>-|TRBV10-3|TRBD1|TRBJ2-2
TGTGCCATCAGTCAAGGACAGGGGGCCACCGGGGAGCTGTTTTTT
CAISQGQGATGELFF
>-|TRBV10-3|TRBD1|TRBJ1-1
TGTGCCATCAGTACGGACAGGGCAAACACTGAAGCTTTCTTT
CAISTDRANTEAFF
>-|TRBV11-3|-|TRBJ2-2
TGTGCCAGCAGCTTATCCCCGCCAGGGTACACCGGGGAGCTGTTTTTT
CASSLSPPGYTGELFF
>-|TRBV5-1|-|TRBJ1-2
TGCGCCAGCAGCTTGGAGGGCAGGGCGGGCTACACCTTC
CASSLEGRAGYTF
>once|TRBV11-2|-|TRBJ2-1
TGTGCCAGCAGCTCCTTCCAGGTGTATGAGCAGTTCTTC
CASSSFQVYEQFF
>few|TRBV30|TRBD2|TRBJ2-1
TGTGCCTGGAGTCTCCCTAGACTAGCGGATATAAAGGATGAGCAGTTCTTC
CAWSLPRLADIKDEQFF
>-|TRBV6-5|TRBD1|TRBJ1-4
TGTGCCACCCTACCTTGGACAGGGAATGATGAAAAACTGTTTTTT
CATLPWTGNDEKLFF
>-|TRBV3-1/TRBV3-2|-|TRBJ2-7
TGTGCCAGCAGCCACCCAGGGCAGAGGCACGAGCAGTACTTC
CASSHPGQRHEQYF
>-|TRBV5-5|-|TRBJ2-2
TGTGCCAGCAGCAGGGACATCAACACCGGGGAGCTGTTTTTT
CASSRDINTGELFF
>-|TRBV10-3|-|TRBJ2-7
TGTGCCATCAGTGAGAGGGGGGGGAGTTACGAGCAGTACTTC
CAISERGGSYEQYF
>-|TRBV7-3|TRBD1|TRBJ2-7
TGTGCCAGCAGCTACGGACAGGGCTTCGAGCAGTACTTC
CASSYGQGFEQYF
>-|TRBV29-1|TRBD1|TRBJ2-2
TGCAGCGCCGACAGGGTAGGCACCGGGGAGCTGTTTTTT
CSADRVGTGELFF
>-|TRBV18|-|TRBJ2-2
TGTGCCAGCTCACTGGGACAGAACACCGGGGAGCTGTTTTTT
CASSLGQNTGELFF
>-|TRBV6-5|TRBD2|TRBJ2-1
TGTGCCAGCAGACAATCGGGGGGTTCCTACAATGAGCAGTTCTTC
CASRQSGGSYNEQFF
>once|TRBV15|TRBD1|TRBJ1-6
TGTGCCACCAGCAGGCAGGGGGACTCACCCCTCCACTTT
CATSRQGDSPLHF
>once|TRBV9|-|TRBJ2-5
TGTGCCAGCAGCGTAGGGGCACAGGGCAATTGGGAGACCCAGTACTTC
CASSVGAQGNWETQYF
>-|TRBV3-1/TRBV3-2|TRBD2|TRBJ2-5
TGTGCCAGCAGCCAACTAGCGGGAGGGCCGAGGGAGACCCAGTACTTC
CASSQLAGGPRETQYF
>-|TRBV7-9|TRBD1|TRBJ1-2
TGTGCCAGCAGCTTGGGAGACAGGGAGGCCACCTTC
CASSLGDREATF
>-|TRBV6-5|TRBD1|TRBJ1-2
TGTGCCAGCAGAGGACAGGGGAACTATGGCTACACCTTC
CASRGQGNYGYTF
>-|TRBV18|-|TRBJ1-4
TGTGCCAGCTCATCGACAGCAACTAATGAAAAACTGTTTTTT
CASSSTATNEKLFF
>once|TRBV5-1|TRBD1|TRBJ1-2
TGCGCCAGCAGCTTGGAACCGGCAGGGGGCGTTTATGGCTACACCTTC
CASSLEPAGGVYGYTF
>-|TRBV5-1|-|TRBJ1-3
TGCGCCAGCAGCTTGGCACAGGGTAGCTCTGGAAACACCATATATTTT
CASSLAQGSSGNTIYF
>-|TRBV3-1/TRBV3-2|TRBD1|TRBJ2-3
TGTGCCAGCAGCCAAGCACGGGGACAGGGGGCTAGAGCAGATACGCAGTATTTT
CASSQARGQGARADTQYF
>-|TRBV7-9|TRBD1|TRBJ2-7
TGTGCCAGCAGCTTAGGGGACAGGACGAGTTACGAGCAGTACTTC
CASSLGDRTSYEQYF
>-|TRBV6-1|-|TRBJ1-5
TGTGCCAGCAGTGACCGGGGTTATAGCAATCAGCCCCAGCATTTT
CASSDRGYSNQPQHF
>-|TRBV2|TRBD2|TRBJ2-2
TGTGCCAGCACCGGGACTAGCGGGGACACCGGGGAGCTGTTTTTT
CASTGTSGDTGELFF
>-|TRBV19|TRBD1|TRBJ2-7
TGTGCCAGTAGTAGCGACAGGGGTGGGTACGAGCAGTACTTC
CASSSDRGGYEQYF
>-|TRBV27|TRBD1|TRBJ2-7
TGTGCCAGCAGTTCCCCGGGACAGGGGCGTCACGAGCAGTACTTC
CASSSPGQGRHEQYF
>-|TRBV4-3|-|TRBJ2-2
TGCGCCAGCAGCCAAGAAGCCAGGGTCGCCACCGGGGAGCTGTTTTTT
CASSQEARVATGELFF
>-|TRBV27|TRBD2|TRBJ2-2
TGTGCCAGCAGTTTCTGGCTAGCGGGAATGGGCACCGGGGAGCTGTTTTTT
CASSFWLAGMGTGELFF
>-|TRBV6-4|-|TRBJ2-2
TGTGCCAGCAGTGACCTTAGCAAAGGCACCGGGGAGCTGTTTTTT
CASSDLSKGTGELFF
>-|TRBV9|-|TRBJ2-5
TGTGCCAGCAGCGTAGCTGTGGCCCAAGAGACCCAGTACTTC
CASSVAVAQETQYF
>once|TRBV7-3|-|TRBJ2-1
TGTGCCAGCAGCGAAAGGACTTCGACCTACAATGAGCAGTTCTTC
CASSERTSTYNEQFF
>-|TRBV7-2|TRBD2|TRBJ2-5
TGTGCCAGCAGCTTGGGCCCCGTCGGGGGAGGGGAGACCCAGTACTTC
CASSLGPVGGGETQYF
>-|TRBV5-1|TRBD1|TRBJ2-1
TGCGCCAGCAGCCCAGGACAGGGCTACAATGAGCAGTTCTTC
CASSPGQGYNEQFF
>-|TRBV24-1|-|TRBJ1-6
TGTGCCACCATACGGCGGAATAATTCACCCCTCCACTTT
CATIRRNNSPLHF